Included here is one T cell receptor (beta chain) sequence, with context. The antigen remains unidentified. These data come from a study of CD8 T cells in ankylosing spondylitis. Trimming removed 6 bases from V and 2 bases from J, with 11 bases in between. The CDR3 has 13 amino acids. General study findings and limits: Reportedly, disease-linked clones are significantly enriched in ankylosing spondylitis patients' matched synovial fluid. Blood of patients with ankylosing spondylitis appeared to be characterized by a TCR beta motif of about eight highly homologous variants.

Quantitative 5'-RACE was performed with molecular barcodes, and it yielded the TCR beta libraries. MiXCR was run by TCRdb on the 5' RACE reads, yielding one entry per CDR3 protein. The profile shows more than 150,000 distinct CDR3 sequences, 10% to 15% of them singletons. This TCR was sampled from a female donor with ankylosing spondylitis or in good health (not recorded which). The sample consisted of blood, either unsorted or a sorted T cell fraction (not recorded which). The genes are TRBV12-3 or TRBV12-4 and TRBJ2-7; D remains unclear. In DNA, the CDR3 is TGTGCCAGCAGCGCCGGCGGAACCTACGAGCAGTACTTC. Translation gives CASSAGGTYEQYF.